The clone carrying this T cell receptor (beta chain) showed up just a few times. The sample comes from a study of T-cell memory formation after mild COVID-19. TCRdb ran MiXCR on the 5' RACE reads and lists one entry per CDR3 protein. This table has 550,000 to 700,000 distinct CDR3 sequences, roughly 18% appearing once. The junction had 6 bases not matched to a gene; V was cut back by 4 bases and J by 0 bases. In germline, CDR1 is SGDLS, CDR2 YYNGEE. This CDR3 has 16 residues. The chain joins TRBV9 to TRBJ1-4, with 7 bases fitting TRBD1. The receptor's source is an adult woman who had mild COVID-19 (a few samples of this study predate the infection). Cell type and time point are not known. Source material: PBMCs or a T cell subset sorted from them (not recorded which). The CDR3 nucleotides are TGTGCCAGCAGCCTGGAGGGGGCGTCAACTAATGAAAAACTGTTTTTT. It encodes CASSLEGASTNEKLFF.